Listed here is a single T cell receptor (beta chain). The antigen is unknown. Unique molecular identifiers were present in the TCR beta cDNA libraries. T cells, roughly 0.95 to 10 million of them, yielded 500,000 or so cDNA molecules. TCRdb recomputed calls from the PCR reads with MiXCR, one row per CDR3 protein. The data show roughly 800,000 distinct CDR3 sequences, roughly 50% seen once. The sample comes from a study of post-analysis software for immune sequencing data. Study information: Disease trajectories encompassed relapsing-remitting, secondary progressive and progressive-relapsing multiple sclerosis. Study results and limitations: Normalized Chao1 diversity was significantly reduced in patients versus controls. Compared with controls, patients had more of five or six TRBV segments, including TRBV5-6, TRBV5-1 and TRBV20-1.

Germline assignment: CDR1 SQVTM and CDR2 ANQGSEA. The CDR3 loop spans 12 amino acids. What was sequenced was blood. This TCR was sampled from a girl under 18 with multiple sclerosis. V gene TRBV29-1 combines with J gene TRBJ2-5; D is uncertain. Matching the DNA end better, TRBJ2-7 makes the J call doubtful. CDR3: CSVGKTPYEQYF. The CDR3 DNA is TGCAGCGTTGGGAAGACACCATACGAGCAGTACTTC.